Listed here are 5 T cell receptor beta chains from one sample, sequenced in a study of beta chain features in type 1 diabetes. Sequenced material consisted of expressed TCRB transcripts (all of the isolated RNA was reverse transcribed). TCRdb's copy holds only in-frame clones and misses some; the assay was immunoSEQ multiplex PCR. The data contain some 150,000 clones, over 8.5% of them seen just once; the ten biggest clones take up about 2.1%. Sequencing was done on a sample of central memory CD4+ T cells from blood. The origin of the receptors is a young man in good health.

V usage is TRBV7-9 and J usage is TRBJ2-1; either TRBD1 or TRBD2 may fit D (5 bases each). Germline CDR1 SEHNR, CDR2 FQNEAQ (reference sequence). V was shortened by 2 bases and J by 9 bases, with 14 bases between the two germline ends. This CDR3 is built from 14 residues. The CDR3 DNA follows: TGTGCCAGCAGCTTATCAGGGTTGAGGGGTGAGCAGTTCTTC. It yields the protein CASSLSGLRGEQFF.

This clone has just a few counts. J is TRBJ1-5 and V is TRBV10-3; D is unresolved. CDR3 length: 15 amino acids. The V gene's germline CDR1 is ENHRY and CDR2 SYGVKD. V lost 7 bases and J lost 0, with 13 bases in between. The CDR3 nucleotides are TGTGCCATCAAACCAGAAACAAATAGCAATCAGCCCCAGCATTTT. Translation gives CAIKPETNSNQPQHF.

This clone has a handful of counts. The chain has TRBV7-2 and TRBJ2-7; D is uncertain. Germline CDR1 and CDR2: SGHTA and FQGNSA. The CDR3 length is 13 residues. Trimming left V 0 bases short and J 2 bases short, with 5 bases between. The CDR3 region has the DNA TGTGCCAGCAGCTTAGCTAGTGCCTACGAGCAGTACTTC. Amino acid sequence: CASSLASAYEQYF.

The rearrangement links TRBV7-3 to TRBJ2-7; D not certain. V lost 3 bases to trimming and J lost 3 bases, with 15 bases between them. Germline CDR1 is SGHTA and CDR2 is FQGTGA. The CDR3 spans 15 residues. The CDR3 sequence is CASSLYPAQNYEQYF. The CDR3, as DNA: TGTGCCAGCAGCTTGTATCCGGCGCAGAACTACGAGCAGTACTTC.

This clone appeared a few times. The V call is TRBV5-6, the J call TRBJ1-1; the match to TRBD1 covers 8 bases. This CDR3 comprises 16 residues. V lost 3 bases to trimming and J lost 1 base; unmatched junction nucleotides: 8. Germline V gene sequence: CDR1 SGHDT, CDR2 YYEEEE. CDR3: CASSSFWTGPNTEAFF. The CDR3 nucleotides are TGTGCCAGCAGCTCTTTCTGGACAGGGCCGAACACTGAAGCTTTCTTT.